Presented here are 18 T cell receptor beta chains from one specimen sequenced in a study of blood T cell repertoires in COVID-19. TCRdb's copy holds only in-frame clones and misses some; the assay was immunoSEQ multiplex PCR. The table records 150,000 to 200,000 clones, approximately 82% of them present only once. Sequenced: PBMCs or T cells enriched from blood (not recorded which). The receptors derive from a man aged 45 to 65 who had recovered from COVID-19.

The chain employs TRBV25-1 and TRBJ2-2; no firm D call. The CDR3 is 13 amino acids. From germline, CDR1 is MGHDK and CDR2 SYGVNS. Deletions cut 1 base from V and 7 bases from J, with 7 bases between. The CDR3 nucleotides read TGTGCCAGCAGTGAATTTTCTGTCGGGGAGCTGTTTTTT. Its protein is CASSEFSVGELFF.

The chain couples TRBV6-1 to TRBJ1-1, with D perhaps TRBD1 (6 bases). V lost 3 bases, J lost 4 bases, and 12 bases lay in between. CDR3 length: 14 residues. CDR1 MNHNS and CDR2 SASEGT come from the germline V gene. Here the CDR3 reads CASSDQGSGTEAFF. CDR3 bases: TGTGCCAGCAGTGATCAGGGGTCTGGCACTGAAGCTTTCTTT.

This chain connects TRBV10-3 to TRBJ1-1, with D perhaps TRBD1 (6 bases). Germline lookup yields CDR1 ENHRY and CDR2 SYGVKD. The V end lost 10 bases, the J end lost 7 bases, and 16 bases lay between the germline ends. This CDR3 comprises 12 residues. The CDR3 bases are TGTGCCAGCGGACAGACGCTCCTTGAAGCTTTCTTT. It is translated as CASGQTLLEAFF.

Comments on this clone: Other DNA sequences within the sample encode an identical CDR3. The J gene is TRBJ1-2, the V gene TRBV7-9; unclear D gene. Germline CDR1 reads SEHNR; CDR2 reads FQNEAQ (reference sequence). This CDR3 is built from 12 residues. V dropped 9 bases and J dropped 2 bases, with 10 bases sitting between them. The CDR3 reads CASGEGNYGYTF. The CDR3 DNA reads as TGTGCCAGTGGCGAGGGAAACTATGGCTACACCTTC. The full variable domain, in which reference TRBV7-9 and TRBJ1-2 provide the parts outside the CDR3, is DTGVSQNPRHKITKRGQNVTFRCDPISEHNRLYWYRQTLGQGPEFLTYFQNEAQLEKSRLLSDRFSAERPKGSFSTLEIQRTEQGDSAMYLCASGEGNYGYTFGSGTRLTVV.

The chain combines TRBV10-3 with TRBJ2-7; weak D call: TRBD1 (6 bases). The CDR3 is 15 residues long. V lost 6 bases, J lost 2 bases, and 17 bases lay in between. The germline gives CDR1 ENHRY, CDR2 SYGVKD. The CDR3 nucleotides read TGTGCCATCAGAAAATCGGACAGATCCGCCTACGAGCAGTACTTC. Translation gives CAIRKSDRSAYEQYF.

J is TRBJ2-3 and V is TRBV5-1; a possible D gene is TRBD1 (6 bases). Germline V CDR1 and CDR2: SGHRS, YFSETQ. There are 14 residues in the CDR3. Trimming left V 0 bases short and J 10 bases short, with 15 bases between. Written as DNA, the CDR3 is TGCGCCAGCAGCTTGGTGGTAGGGGGTGCGGCGCAGTATTTT. Protein sequence: CASSLVVGGAAQYF.

This clone has just a few counts. V is TRBV6-5 and J is TRBJ1-1; 9 nucleotides match TRBD1. Germline V gene lookup returns CDR1 MNHEY and CDR2 SVGAGI. The CDR3 has 14 residues. V shed 5 bases and J 4 bases; nucleotides not matched to a gene: 5. The CDR3 region is CASSKQGAGTEAFF. As DNA, the CDR3 is TGTGCCAGCAGTAAACAGGGGGCAGGCACTGAAGCTTTCTTT.

This clone was found once. The V call is TRBV24-1, the J call TRBJ1-2; D is undetermined. This CDR3 region has 13 residues. Trimming stripped 0 bases from V and 5 bases from J, with 6 bases between. In germline, CDR1 is KGHDR, CDR2 SFDVKD. In DNA form, the CDR3 reads TGTGCCACCAGTGATTTGTCGGGGTATGGCTACACCTTC. Protein sequence: CATSDLSGYGYTF.

The chain couples TRBV5-1 to TRBJ2-3, with D perhaps TRBD2 (6 bases). Trimming stripped 4 bases from V and 1 base from J, with 13 bases between. CDR1 is SGHRS and CDR2 is YFSETQ in the germline V gene. This CDR3 is built from 15 residues. CDR3 sequence (DNA): TGCGCCAGCAGCCTACCAGCGGGCGGCACAGATACGCAGTATTTT. Protein: CASSLPAGGTDTQYF.

The rearrangement joins TRBV15 to TRBJ1-1, with TRBD1 matching 8 bases. With V trimmed by 0 bases and J by 4 bases, 7 bases remained unmatched. There are 16 residues in the CDR3. The germline V gene encodes CDR1 LNHNV and CDR2 YYDKDF (reference sequence). The CDR3 reads CATSREQGGRVTEAFF. The CDR3, as DNA: TGTGCCACCAGCAGAGAACAGGGGGGGCGGGTCACTGAAGCTTTCTTT. The variable domain in full, completed from reference TRBV15 and TRBJ1-1, reads DAMVIQNPRYQVTQFGKPVTLSCSQTLNHNVMYWYQQKSSQAPKLLFHYYDKDFNNEADTPDNFQSRRPNTSFCFLDIRSPGLGDTAMYLCATSREQGGRVTEAFFGQGTRLTVV.

This clone was seen just once. V is TRBV6-5 and J is TRBJ1-6; D remains ambiguous. This CDR3 spans 15 amino acids. The V gene lost 1 base and the J gene lost 9 bases, with 13 bases spanning the gap. Germline-derived CDR1 and CDR2 are MNHEY and SVGAGI. The CDR3 coding sequence is TGTGCCAGCAGTTACTTAGGCGTTACGGGTTCACCCCTCCACTTT. Translated, it gives CASSYLGVTGSPLHF.

This chain connects TRBV9 to TRBJ2-1, with 9 bases that match TRBD1. V was clipped by 3 bases and J by 5 bases; unmatched bases: 6. The CDR3 is 15 amino acids. Germline V CDR1 and CDR2: SGDLS, YYNGEE. The CDR3 DNA follows: TGTGCCAGCAGCGAACAGGGGGCTCACCACAATGAGCAGTTCTTC. This codes for CASSEQGAHHNEQFF.

The chain recombines TRBV19 with TRBJ2-5; D not resolved. The CDR3 sequence is 14 residues long. Germline V CDR1 and CDR2: LNHDA, SQIVND (reference sequence). Trimming took 3 bases from V and 1 from J, leaving 9 bases between them. The CDR3 DNA reads TGTGCCAGTAGTATCTATGGCGGCCAAGAGACCCAGTACTTC. Its protein is CASSIYGGQETQYF.

The chain carries TRBV3-1 (or the pseudogene TRBV3-2) and TRBJ2-7, with D possibly TRBD1 on 5 matching bases. The CDR3 consists of 16 residues. The germline gives CDR1 LGHDT, CDR2 YNNKEL (reference sequence). Trimming took 1 base from V and 0 from J, leaving 13 bases between them. CDR3 protein: CASSQGPGRSSYEQYF. CDR3 coding DNA: TGTGCCAGCAGCCAAGGTCCAGGGCGAAGCTCCTACGAGCAGTACTTC.

Only one count was recorded for this clone. This chain uses TRBV6-6 with TRBJ1-1, with 8 bases aligning to TRBD1. J lost 0 bases, V lost 2 bases, and 5 bases had no gene match. This CDR3 spans 16 amino acids. In germline, CDR1 is MNHNY, CDR2 SVGAGI (reference sequence). The CDR3 loop reads CASSYKGQGMNTEAFF. Here the CDR3 DNA reads TGTGCCAGCAGTTACAAAGGACAGGGCATGAACACTGAAGCTTTCTTT.

This clone was observed a handful of times. The J gene is TRBJ1-2, the V gene TRBV7-8; D is ambiguous. CDR1 SGHVS and CDR2 FQNEAQ come from the germline V gene. This CDR3 region has 20 residues. V lost 2 bases and J 0 bases, leaving 25 bases between the germline ends. CDR3 sequence reads: CASSLTFRLEGGDSNYGYTF. CDR3 nucleotide sequence: TGTGCCAGCAGCTTAACTTTTAGATTGGAGGGAGGAGACTCTAACTATGGCTACACCTTC.

V is TRBV21-1 and J is TRBJ1-5; TRBD1, the D gene given by the table, was not confirmed from the DNA. TRBV21-1 is reported as a pseudogene. This CDR3 contains 17 residues. CDR3 DNA: TGTGCCAGCAGCAATCGTTCACCGGGACAGGGGAACCAGCCCCAGCATTTT. Translating it yields CASSNRSPGQGNQPQHF.

The rearrangement joins TRBV7-9 to TRBJ1-1; D perhaps matches TRBD1 (6 bases). The CDR3 has 17 residues. V shed 1 base and J shed 0 bases, with 15 bases lying between them. Germline values: CDR1 SEHNR, CDR2 FQNEAQ (reference sequence). CDR3 region: CASSLVALRDMNTEAFF. The CDR3, as DNA: TGTGCCAGCAGCTTAGTGGCTCTCAGGGACATGAACACTGAAGCTTTCTTT.